Below are 8 T cell receptor beta chains sequenced from a single sample in a study of T-cell reconstitution after alpha-beta-depleted transplantation in children. Unique molecular identifiers featured in how the TCRbeta library was prepared. Each CDR3 protein is one row after TCRdb ran MiXCR on the PCR reads. The table records almost 500,000 distinct CDR3 sequences, around an eighth of them present only once. Sequencing was performed on PBMCs from the stem cell graft donor, taken from the stem cell graft. The receptor set was obtained from a human donor who donated a stem cell graft to a child with combined immunodeficiency.

The table lists this clonotype with a few counts. This chain connects TRBV7-3 to TRBJ1-1; D remains unclear. Trimming cost V 7 bases and J 0 bases, with 9 bases left between them. Germline lookup yields CDR1 SGHTA and CDR2 FQGTGA. The CDR3 is 13 amino acids. DNA of the CDR3: TGTGCCAGCACGTACACCTTGAACACTGAAGCTTTCTTT. Translation gives CASTYTLNTEAFF.

The chain couples TRBV20-1 to TRBJ2-2, with TRBD2 identical over 12 bases. Trimming at V came to 3 bases and at J to 5 bases, leaving 7 bases not matched to a gene. The CDR3 totals 16 residues. The germline V gene has CDR1 DFQATT and CDR2 SNEGSKA (reference sequence). CDR3 sequence: CSARPPGLAGTGELFF. The CDR3, as DNA: TGCAGTGCTAGGCCCCCCGGACTAGCGGGAACCGGGGAGCTGTTTTTT.

This clonotype was observed many times. The chain is built from TRBV24-1 and TRBJ2-1, with 7 bases lining up with TRBD1. The germline gives CDR1 KGHDR, CDR2 SFDVKD. With 3 bases clipped from V and 8 bases from J, the junction kept 12 bases outside the gene matches. This CDR3 spans 16 amino acids. CDR3 region: CATSDGQAESRHEQFF. CDR3 in DNA: TGTGCCACCAGTGATGGACAGGCAGAAAGTAGGCATGAGCAGTTCTTC.

Notes on this clonotype: One junction end disagrees with the germline gene, perhaps due to a read error. The CDR3 region is CATSLGASGGRRETQYF. In DNA form, the CDR3 reads TGTGCCACCAGCTTAGGGGCTAGCGGGGGGCGTAGGGAGACCCAGTACTTC. The rearrangement uses TRBV11-2 and TRBJ2-5; 11 bases line up with TRBD2. This CDR3 spans 17 amino acids. The germline gives CDR1 SGHAT, CDR2 FQNNGV. The entire variable domain, with the rest obtained from reference TRBV11-2 and TRBJ2-5, is as follows: EAGVAQSPRYKIIEKRQSVAFWCNPISGHATLYWYQQILGQGPKLLIQFQNNGVVDDSQLPKDRFSAERLKGVDSTLKIQPAKLEDSAVYLCATSLGASGGRRETQYFGPGTRLLVL.

This chain joins TRBV18 and TRBJ1-5; D not resolved. V lost 3 bases and J 0 bases, leaving 6 bases between the germline ends. CDR1 is KGHSH, CDR2 LQKENI, per germline. The length of the CDR3 is 14 residues. This CDR3 is CASSPTHSNQPQHF. The CDR3 DNA reads TGTGCCAGCTCACCCACTCATAGCAATCAGCCCCAGCATTTT.

This clonotype was seen repeatedly, ten times or more. The chain is built from TRBV12-3 or TRBV12-4 and TRBJ2-5; TRBD2 agrees at 7 bases. This CDR3 is 16 amino acids long. With 1 base clipped from V and 7 bases from J, the junction kept 12 bases outside the gene matches. The CDR3 loop reads CASSLDAGELDGTQYF. Written as DNA, the CDR3 is TGTGCCAGCAGTTTAGATGCGGGAGAGCTGGACGGGACCCAGTACTTC.

This clonotype occurred a few times. The chain couples TRBV12-3 or TRBV12-4 to TRBJ1-2; possibly TRBD1 for D (5 bases). This CDR3 is 14 amino acids long. The V and J ends lost 4 bases and 4 bases respectively, with 13 bases between them. The CDR3 spells CASSYSGASYGYTF. CDR3 coding DNA: TGTGCCAGCAGTTACTCCGGGGCAAGCTATGGCTACACCTTC.

V is TRBV7-2 and J is TRBJ2-3, with no clear D. With 5 bases removed from V and 6 bases from J, the gap between germline ends came to 12 bases. The CDR3 has 13 residues. Germline CDR1 is SGHTA and CDR2 is FQGNSA. The CDR3 region is CASSLPAQDTQYF. The CDR3, as DNA: TGTGCCAGCAGCCTGCCCGCCCAGGATACGCAGTATTTT.